This entry concerns a single T cell receptor (beta chain). Its target is unknown. Distinct nucleotide sequences in the sample also encode this CDR3. Germline-derived CDR1 and CDR2 are SGHRS and YFSETQ. This CDR3 region has 17 residues. With 1 base clipped from V and 2 bases from J, the junction kept 3 bases outside the gene matches. These data are taken from a study of shared clonotypes between healthy human individuals. Study-level points and caveats: Non-shared clonotypes had lower generation probabilities than those shared by all four donors. A handful of donors showed sharing of 4.5% to 6% of naive CD4 clonotypes. Rarefaction curves obtained for sorted subsets showed sequencing incomplete despite large depth.

At deep level, the assay was performed. The assay was immunoSEQ multiplex PCR, and TCRdb's table has in-frame clones only and misses some. The sample records roughly 2,300,000 clones, roughly 90% being singletons. Sequenced sample: naive CD4+ T cells from PBMCs. Subset of the sample: CD45RA+ positively selected. This chain links TRBV5-1 with TRBJ2-2; 12 bases are shared with TRBD2. The TCR sequence derives from a man in his late teens or twenties in good health. Some clones in this sample may be carry-over from other donors' samples. The CDR3 coding sequence is TGCGCCAGCAGCTTGCTAGCGGGAGGGAGTAACACCGGGGAGCTGTTTTTT. Protein: CASSLLAGGSNTGELFF.